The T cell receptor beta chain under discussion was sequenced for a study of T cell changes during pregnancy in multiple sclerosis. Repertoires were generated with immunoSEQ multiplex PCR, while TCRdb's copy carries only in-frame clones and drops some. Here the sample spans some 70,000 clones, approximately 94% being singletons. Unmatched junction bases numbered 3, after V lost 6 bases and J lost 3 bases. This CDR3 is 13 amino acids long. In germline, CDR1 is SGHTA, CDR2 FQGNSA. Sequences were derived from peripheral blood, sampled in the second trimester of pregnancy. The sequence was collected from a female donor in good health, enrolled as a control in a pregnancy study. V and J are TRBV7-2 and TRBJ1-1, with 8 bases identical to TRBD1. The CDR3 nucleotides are TGTGCCAGCAGACAGACAGGGGACACTGAAGCTTTCTTT. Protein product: CASRQTGDTEAFF.